This section outlines one T cell receptor beta chain sequence together with its context. Authors' data handling: Amplifying reference gene primers gave estimates of nucleated cell counts. The table came from immunoSEQ multiplex PCR; TCRdb's copy has only in-frame clones and leaves some out. V and J calls and clone size come straight from that table; D and trimming were deduced from the DNA. The sample yields 300,000 or so clones, around 87% seen once. The sample is drawn from a study of blood T cell repertoires in COVID-19. The CDR3 loop spans 13 amino acids. Trimming shortened V by 5 bases and J by 4 bases, and 9 bases separated the two germline ends. The germline V gene has CDR1 SGHTA and CDR2 FQGTGA.

V is TRBV7-3 and J is TRBJ2-1; a weak D match, TRBD2 (5 bases). The clonotype comes from a woman aged 45-60 years who had recovered from COVID-19. Sequenced sample: peripheral blood. In nucleotides, the CDR3 is TGTGCCAGCAGCGCGGACTCTTACAATGAGCAGTTCTTC. This encodes CASSADSYNEQFF. Variable domain in full (rest from reference TRBV7-3 and TRBJ2-1): GAGVSQTPSNKVTEKGKYVELRCDPISGHTALYWYRQSLGQGPEFLIYFQGTGAADDSGLPNDRFFAVRPEGSVSTLKIQRTERGDSAVYLCASSADSYNEQFFGPGTRLTVL.